The 32 T cell receptor beta chains below were found in one sample sequenced in a study of blood T cell repertoires in COVID-19. The data were produced by immunoSEQ multiplex PCR, yet TCRdb's version contains in-frame clones alone and is incomplete. The repertoire includes about 410,000 clones, roughly 86% of them detected once, and 1.7% sits in the top ten. The sequenced material came from PBMCs or T cells enriched from blood (not recorded which). The receptor set was obtained from a woman in her twenties or thirties who had recovered from COVID-19.

The chain is built from TRBV4-2 and TRBJ1-3, with unresolved D. Trimming took off 0 bases at V and 0 bases at J, with 6 bases between the two ends. The CDR3 runs to 15 residues. The germline V gene has CDR1 LGHNA and CDR2 YNFKEQ. CDR3 in DNA: TGTGCCAGCAGCCAAGAAGAGGGCTCTGGAAACACCATATATTTT. This translates into CASSQEEGSGNTIYF.

V gene TRBV5-4 combines with J gene TRBJ2-7, with 7 positions matching TRBD2. Germline lookup yields CDR1 SGHNT and CDR2 YYREEE (reference sequence). The CDR3 has 16 amino acids. The V and J ends lost 6 bases and 6 bases, in that order; junction bases with no gene match: 18. CDR3 nucleotides: TGTGCCAGCACCCTGGGATCGGGGCCGGGGGAGGGCGAGCAGTACTTC. It yields the protein CASTLGSGPGEGEQYF. Looking up the rest from reference TRBV5-4 and TRBJ2-7 gives the full variable domain: ETGVTQSPTHLIKTRGQQVTLRCSSQSGHNTVSWYQQALGQGPQFIFQYYREEENGRGNFPPRFSGLQFPNYSSELNVNALELDDSALYLCASTLGSGPGEGEQYFGPGTRLTVT.

This clone was observed a single time. This chain uses TRBV5-1 with TRBJ2-7; 7 bases line up with TRBD2. Germline CDR1 and CDR2: SGHRS and YFSETQ. J was trimmed by 0 bases and V by 5 bases; bases with no gene match: 5. The CDR3 has 14 residues. CDR3 DNA: TGCGCCAGCAGTAGCGGGTACAGCTCCTACGAGCAGTACTTC. As protein: CASSSGYSSYEQYF.

The chain recombines TRBV27 with TRBJ2-7; perhaps TRBD1 as D (5 bases). CDR1 is MNHEY and CDR2 is SMNVEV in the germline V gene (reference sequence). The CDR3 is 15 residues long. V lost 5 bases to trimming and J lost 9 bases, with 23 bases between them. CDR3 nucleotide sequence: TGTGCCAGCAGTATCCGACAGCCGTCCTACGAGCGGCAGTACTTC. This codes for CASSIRQPSYERQYF.

CDR3 nucleotide sequence: TGTGCCAGTACACCAATCCACTCTTCGGAGGGCCGCCTACACAATGAGCAGTTCTTC. Its protein is CASTPIHSSEGRLHNEQFF. The chain uses TRBV28 and TRBJ2-1, with D tentatively TRBD2 (6 bases). V lost 9 bases and J lost 5, with 32 bases in between. The CDR3 is made up of 19 amino acids. In germline, CDR1 is MDHEN, CDR2 SYDVKM.

In DNA form, the CDR3 reads TGTGCCAGCAGTTACTCGGTGGGAGCTGAAGCTTTCTTT. The encoded protein is CASSYSVGAEAFF. The V call is TRBV6-5, the J call TRBJ1-1; D is unresolved. This CDR3 contains 13 residues. Trimming cost V 0 bases and J 6 bases, with 8 bases left between them. CDR1 is MNHEY and CDR2 is SVGAGI in the germline V gene.

The chain has TRBV6-5 and TRBJ2-5, with 7 bases identical to TRBD1. CDR3 length: 15 amino acids. J lost 4 bases, V lost 2 bases, and 7 bases had no gene match. Germline V gene data show CDR1 as MNHEY and CDR2 as SVGAGI. The CDR3 here is CASSYTSTGRETQYF. CDR3 in DNA: TGTGCCAGCAGTTACACGTCGACAGGGCGAGAGACCCAGTACTTC.

This clone was seen just once. This chain joins TRBV18 and TRBJ2-7; no clear D gene. The germline gives CDR1 KGHSH, CDR2 LQKENI. This CDR3 is 17 amino acids long. V was cut by 6 bases and J by 0 bases, with 21 bases left in between. The CDR3 DNA reads TGTGCCAGCTCTCTTCTTTTCGGCGCGGAGTCCTCCTACGAGCAGTACTTC. Translation gives CASSLLFGAESSYEQYF.

This clone was counted a few times. The chain uses TRBV30 and TRBJ1-4; D may be TRBD1 (6 bases). V was shortened by 0 bases and J by 7 bases, with 6 bases between the two germline ends. Germline-derived CDR1 and CDR2 are GTSNPN and SVGIG (reference sequence). The CDR3 spans 12 residues. CDR3 bases: TGTGCCTGGAGTGTACAGGGTGAAAAACTGTTTTTT. Translated: CAWSVQGEKLFF.

The V gene is TRBV7-2, the J gene TRBJ2-5; D gene uncertain. The V and J ends lost 7 bases and 2 bases respectively, with 11 bases between them. CDR3 length: 13 amino acids. CDR1 SGHTA and CDR2 FQGNSA come from the germline V gene. Here the CDR3 DNA reads TGTGCCAGCACCCTGGGCAGTCAAGAGACCCAGTACTTC. It codes for CASTLGSQETQYF.

The CDR3 protein is CASSMIGQGGNQPQHF. Here the CDR3 DNA reads TGTGCCAGTAGTATGATTGGACAGGGGGGCAATCAGCCCCAGCATTTT. The V and J genes are TRBV19 and TRBJ1-5, with TRBD1 identical over 10 bases. This CDR3 spans 16 amino acids. The junction had 4 bases not matched to a gene; V was cut back by 3 bases and J by 2 bases. CDR1 and CDR2 from the germline V gene are LNHDA and SQIVND (reference sequence). Based on the CDR3 plus reference TRBV19 and TRBJ1-5, the full variable domain is DGGITQSPKYLFRKEGQNVTLSCEQNLNHDAMYWYRQDPGQGLRLIYYSQIVNDFQKGDIAEGYSVSREKKESFPLTVTSAQKNPTAFYLCASSMIGQGGNQPQHFGDGTRLSIL.

The rearrangement links TRBV3-1 (or the pseudogene TRBV3-2) to TRBJ1-6, with D possibly matching TRBD1 (6 bases). Germline CDR1 reads LGHDT; CDR2 reads YNNKEL (reference sequence). The CDR3 extends over 15 amino acids. The V end lost 0 bases, the J end lost 5 bases, and 8 bases lay between the germline ends. The CDR3 DNA follows: TGTGCCAGCAGCCAAGATCGGACAGATAATTCACCCCTCCACTTT. Residues: CASSQDRTDNSPLHF.

The chain combines TRBV12-5 with TRBJ2-1; 13 bases align to TRBD2. Germline CDR1 is LGHNT and CDR2 is FRNRAP. Losses at the gene ends were 7 bases for V and 2 bases for J; bases not matched to a gene: 14. This CDR3 contains 19 residues. The CDR3 sequence is CASAFRTSGRSGTYNEQFF. In nucleotides, the CDR3 is TGTGCTAGTGCCTTTAGGACTAGCGGGAGAAGTGGAACCTACAATGAGCAGTTCTTC.

This chain links TRBV30 with TRBJ1-2; a possible D gene is TRBD1 (5 bases). The germline CDR1 and CDR2 sequences are GTSNPN and SVGIG (reference sequence). The CDR3 covers 14 residues. Trimming cost V 2 bases and J 2 bases, with 12 bases left between them. CDR3 residues: CAWSRQSTNYGYTF. The CDR3 DNA sequence: TGTGCCTGGAGTCGACAGAGCACCAACTATGGCTACACCTTC. The whole variable domain, remainder taken from reference TRBV30 and TRBJ1-2, is SQTIHQWPATLVQPVGSPLSLECTVEGTSNPNLYWYRQAAGRGLQLLFYSVGIGQISSEVPQNLSASRPQDRQFILSSKKLLLSDSGFYLCAWSRQSTNYGYTFGSGTRLTVV.

This chain joins TRBV2 and TRBJ2-3; 7 nucleotides line up with TRBD1. Germline V gene lookup returns CDR1 SNHLY and CDR2 FYNNEI. V lost 4 bases and J lost 14; bases outside the gene matches: 15. CDR3 length: 14 residues. CDR3 DNA: TGTGCCAGCAGTGGAGGGGGCCGTTATCTGGGGTCGTATTTT. It translates to CASSGGGRYLGSYF.

The chain joins TRBV7-9 to TRBJ2-1; the D gene is possibly TRBD2 (5 bases). This CDR3 is 15 amino acids long. V was pared by 3 bases and J by 5 bases, with 14 bases between. CDR1 SEHNR and CDR2 FQNEAQ come from the germline V gene (reference sequence). CDR3 DNA: TGTGCCAGCAGCTTGAGGGCGGAGGCCAACAATGAGCAGTTCTTC. Translation: CASSLRAEANNEQFF.

The chain recombines TRBV25-1 with TRBJ2-2; D is possibly TRBD1 (5 bases). V gave up 6 bases and J gave up 3 bases, with 14 bases separating them. CDR3 length: 15 residues. The V gene's germline CDR1 is MGHDK and CDR2 SYGVNS. Here the CDR3 reads CASRLRRQYTGELFF. In DNA, the CDR3 is TGTGCCAGCAGACTCAGGCGACAGTACACCGGGGAGCTGTTTTTT.

The chain employs TRBV2 and TRBJ2-5; perhaps TRBD2 as D (6 bases). The length of the CDR3 is 14 residues. Trimming took 0 bases from V and 5 from J, leaving 10 bases between them. Germline V gene lookup returns CDR1 SNHLY and CDR2 FYNNEI. The CDR3 bases are TGTGCCAGCAGTGAAGCTTCGGGGAGGGAGACCCAGTACTTC. It yields the protein CASSEASGRETQYF.

The chain uses TRBV29-1 and TRBJ1-2, with TRBD1 matching 7 bases. The CDR3 sequence is 12 residues long. Germline loops: CDR1 SQVTM, CDR2 ANQGSEA. The ends lost 5 bases at V and 4 bases at J; junction bases unmatched: 4. CDR3 residues: CSVRTGIYGYTF. CDR3 coding DNA: TGCAGCGTTCGGACAGGAATCTATGGCTACACCTTC.

The chain recombines TRBV6-5 with TRBJ1-2; no firm D call. The germline gives CDR1 MNHEY, CDR2 SVGAGI. Trimming stripped 5 bases from V and 8 bases from J, with 18 bases between. CDR3 length: 14 residues. The CDR3 loop reads CASSPSHITPGYTF. DNA of the CDR3: TGTGCCAGCAGTCCATCTCACATTACCCCCGGCTACACCTTC.

The chain joins TRBV5-6 to TRBJ1-2; maybe TRBD1 (5 bases). Trimming shortened V by 2 bases and J by 4 bases, and 15 bases separated the two germline ends. Germline CDR1 is SGHDT and CDR2 is YYEEEE. The length of the CDR3 is 15 residues. CDR3 loop: CASSFRGAGIYGYTF. Here the CDR3 DNA reads TGTGCCAGCAGCTTCCGCGGGGCAGGGATCTATGGCTACACCTTC.

The chain has TRBV5-8 and TRBJ1-5, with unresolved D. CDR1 and CDR2 (germline): SGHTS, YDEGEE. The CDR3 is 15 amino acids. Trimming shortened V by 1 base and J by 7 bases, and 15 bases separated the two germline ends. CDR3 sequence reads: CASSLPFGSWQPQHF. The CDR3 bases are TGTGCCAGCAGCTTGCCTTTCGGGAGCTGGCAGCCCCAGCATTTT.

This sequence joins TRBV27 and TRBJ2-5; a possible D gene is TRBD2 (6 bases). Germline lookup yields CDR1 MNHEY and CDR2 SMNVEV (reference sequence). The CDR3 runs 13 residues. V was pared by 4 bases and J by 5 bases, with 11 bases between. Here the CDR3 DNA reads TGTGCCAGCAGTTCCCATCGGGGGGAGACCCAGTACTTC. Translated: CASSSHRGETQYF.

This rearrangement joins TRBV11-3 to TRBJ2-2; 8 bases align to TRBD2. This CDR3 has 16 residues. The germline V gene encodes CDR1 SGHNT and CDR2 YENEEA. V was pared by 5 bases and J by 1 base, with 6 bases of the junction left unmatched. The CDR3 sequence is CASSRWGLENTGELFF. CDR3 DNA sequence: TGTGCCAGCAGCAGATGGGGACTAGAGAACACCGGGGAGCTGTTTTTT.

The gene calls are TRBV27 and TRBJ2-7, with 9 bases that match TRBD2. After removal of 3 bases from V and 4 bases from J, the junction contained 4 bases not matched to a gene. The V gene's germline CDR1 is MNHEY and CDR2 SMNVEV (reference sequence). The CDR3 extends over 14 amino acids. The CDR3 here is CASSFSLAGYEQYF. The CDR3 nucleotides read TGTGCCAGCAGTTTTAGTCTAGCGGGGTACGAGCAGTACTTC.

This chain joins TRBV28 and TRBJ2-7; 10 bases fit TRBD1. CDR1 and CDR2 (germline): MDHEN, SYDVKM. The CDR3 covers 17 residues. V was clipped by 4 bases and J by 6 bases; unmatched bases: 15. The CDR3 DNA sequence: TGTGCCAGCAGTTCCCTGTTCTCCGGGACAGGGGTTGCCGAGCAGTACTTC. Translating gives CASSSLFSGTGVAEQYF.

Comment on this clone: At one end, the junction sequence differs from germline, possibly due to a read error. The CDR3 sequence: CASSSPTEYEQYF. For the CDR3, the DNA is TGTGCCAGCTCATCACCGACGGAGTACGAGCAGTACTTC. The rearrangement joins TRBV18 to TRBJ2-7; D ambiguous. The CDR3 extends over 13 amino acids. Looked up from germline, CDR1 is KGHSH and CDR2 is LQKENI.

The chain has TRBV5-5 and TRBJ2-1; TRBD2 aligns across 12 bases. The junction had 3 bases not matched to a gene; V was cut back by 4 bases and J by 1 base. In germline, CDR1 is SGHKS, CDR2 YYEKEE (reference sequence). The CDR3 sequence is 16 residues long. The CDR3 nucleotides are TGTGCCAGCAGCCCGGGACTAGCGGGTTCCTACAATGAGCAGTTCTTC. Translating it yields CASSPGLAGSYNEQFF. Full variable domain (rest looked up from reference TRBV5-5 and TRBJ2-1): DAGVTQSPTHLIKTRGQQVTLRCSPISGHKSVSWYQQVLGQGPQFIFQYYEKEERGRGNFPDRFSARQFPNYSSELNVNALLLGDSALYLCASSPGLAGSYNEQFFGPGTRLTVL.

The chain carries TRBV11-2 and TRBJ1-2; D possibly corresponds to TRBD1 (5 bases). V lost 5 bases, J lost 1 base, and 20 bases lay in between. Germline V lookup: CDR1 SGHAT, CDR2 FQNNGV. CDR3 length: 17 residues. CDR3 in DNA: TGTGCCAGCAGCCACTGGCGTGGCCTACAGGTTAACTATGGCTACACCTTC. This encodes CASSHWRGLQVNYGYTF.

The chain has TRBV27 and TRBJ1-2, with D perhaps TRBD1 (5 bases). V lost 3 bases and J 4 bases, leaving 9 bases between the germline ends. CDR1 and CDR2 from the germline V gene are MNHEY and SMNVEV (reference sequence). The CDR3 is 13 amino acids. DNA for the CDR3: TGTGCCAGCAGTTTCCAGGGCCGCTATGGCTACACCTTC. Amino acids: CASSFQGRYGYTF.

Here the CDR3 DNA reads TGTGCCAGCAGGGGAGCGAACACTGAAGCTTTCTTT. Protein product: CASRGANTEAFF. This chain connects TRBV28 to TRBJ1-1; unclear D gene. Germline CDR1 MDHEN, CDR2 SYDVKM. Trimming took 6 bases from V and 1 from J, leaving 6 bases between them. CDR3 length: 12 residues.

The CDR3 here is CASSPPSGGSLIGEQFF. In DNA form, the CDR3 reads TGTGCCAGCAGTCCCCCTAGCGGGGGTTCTCTTATCGGTGAGCAGTTCTTC. The chain has TRBV6-2 or TRBV6-3 and TRBJ2-1, with TRBD2 identical over 10 bases. CDR3 length equals 17 residues. CDR1 is MNHEY, CDR2 SVGEGT, per germline. V was pared by 5 bases and J by 9 bases, with 16 bases of the junction left unmatched.